This T cell receptor (beta chain) was identified in a study of blood T cell repertoires in COVID-19. Study details: There were acute and convalescent COVID-19 samples, and they came from the United States, Italy and Spain. T cells, B-cell-depleted T cells, or PBMCs supplied cDNA or gDNA.

Participant-reported clinical history was the basis for cohort assignment. Within the 2 weeks before study entry, each person in the exposed group met a COVID-19 case. This table comes from immunoSEQ multiplex PCR, and its TCRdb copy is limited to in-frame clones, with some not included. The sample carries approximately 190,000 clones, over 80% recorded once. Trimming took 2 bases from V and 4 from J; bases not matched to a gene: 10. Germline CDR1 reads SGHRS; CDR2 reads YFSETQ. The CDR3 consists of 17 residues. The chain recombines TRBV5-1 with TRBJ2-3, with 10 bases fitting TRBD1. The sequenced sample consisted of PBMCs or T cells enriched from blood (not recorded which). The sequence derives from a woman in her twenties or thirties who had been exposed to COVID-19. CDR3 coding DNA: TGCGCCAGCAGCTTCGGGGACAGGGGATTCTTCGCAGATACGCAGTATTTT. This gives the protein CASSFGDRGFFADTQYF.